This T cell receptor (beta chain) was retrieved from a study of T-cell reconstitution after alpha-beta-depleted transplantation in children. The TCRbeta library was prepared with unique molecular identifiers. Using its own MiXCR run on the PCR reads, TCRdb lists one record per CDR3 protein. This repertoire shows about 350,000 distinct CDR3 sequences, less than 15% found once; its top ten account for around 4.5%. Germline loops: CDR1 SGHVS, CDR2 FQNEAQ. The CDR3 spans 15 residues. After removal of 5 bases from V and 4 bases from J, the junction contained 8 bases not matched to a gene. Sequences were derived from PBMCs, sampled from the stem cell graft. The clonotype originates from a human donor who donated a stem cell graft to a child with Fanconi anemia. V gene TRBV7-8 combines with J gene TRBJ2-1, with TRBD2 matching over 7 bases. This chain's CDR3 is CASSVSAGRYNEQFF. CDR3 bases: TGTGCCAGCAGCGTATCAGCGGGGCGATACAATGAGCAGTTCTTC.